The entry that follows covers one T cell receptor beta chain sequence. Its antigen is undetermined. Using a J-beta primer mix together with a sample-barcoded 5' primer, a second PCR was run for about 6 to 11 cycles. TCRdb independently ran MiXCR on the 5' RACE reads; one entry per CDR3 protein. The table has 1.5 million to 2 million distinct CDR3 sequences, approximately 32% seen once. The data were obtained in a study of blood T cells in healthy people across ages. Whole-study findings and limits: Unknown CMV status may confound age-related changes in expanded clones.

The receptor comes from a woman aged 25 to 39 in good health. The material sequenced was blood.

This chain's CDR3 is CAGRESPGTGELFF. The CDR3 DNA follows: TGTGCCGGCCGGGAGTCCCCTGGGACCGGGGAGCTGTTTTTT. The chain joins TRBV9 to TRBJ2-2, with a weak D call TRBD2 (6 bases). The CDR3 runs 14 residues. Germline assignment: CDR1 SGDLS and CDR2 YYNGEE. Trimming cost V 10 bases and J 5 bases, with 18 bases left between them.